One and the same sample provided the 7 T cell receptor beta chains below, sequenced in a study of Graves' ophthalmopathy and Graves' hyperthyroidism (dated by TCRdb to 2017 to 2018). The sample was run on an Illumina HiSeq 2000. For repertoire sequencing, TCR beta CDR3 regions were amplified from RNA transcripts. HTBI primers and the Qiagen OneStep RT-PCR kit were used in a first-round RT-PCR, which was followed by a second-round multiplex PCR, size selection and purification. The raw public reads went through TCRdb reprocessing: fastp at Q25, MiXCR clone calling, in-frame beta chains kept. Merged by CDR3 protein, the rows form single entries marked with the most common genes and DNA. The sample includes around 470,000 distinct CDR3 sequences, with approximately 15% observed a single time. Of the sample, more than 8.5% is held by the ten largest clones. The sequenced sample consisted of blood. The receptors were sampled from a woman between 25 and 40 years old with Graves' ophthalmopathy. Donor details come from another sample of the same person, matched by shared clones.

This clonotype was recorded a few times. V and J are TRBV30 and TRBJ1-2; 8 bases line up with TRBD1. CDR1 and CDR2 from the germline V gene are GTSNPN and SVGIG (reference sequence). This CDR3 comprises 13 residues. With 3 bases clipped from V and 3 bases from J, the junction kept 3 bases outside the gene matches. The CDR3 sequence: CAWRDRVDYGYTF. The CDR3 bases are TGTGCCTGGAGGGACAGGGTTGACTATGGCTACACCTTC.

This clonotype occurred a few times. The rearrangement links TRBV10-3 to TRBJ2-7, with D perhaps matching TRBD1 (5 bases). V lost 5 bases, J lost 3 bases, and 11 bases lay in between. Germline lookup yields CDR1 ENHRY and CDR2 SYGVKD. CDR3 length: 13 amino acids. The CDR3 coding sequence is TGTGCCATCAGTCCCCCGCAGGGCTACGAGCAGTACTTC. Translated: CAISPPQGYEQYF.

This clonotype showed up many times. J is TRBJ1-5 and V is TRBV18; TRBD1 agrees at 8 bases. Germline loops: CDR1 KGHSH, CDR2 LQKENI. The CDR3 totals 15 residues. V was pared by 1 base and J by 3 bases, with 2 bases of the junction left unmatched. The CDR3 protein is CASSPRQGTNQPQHF. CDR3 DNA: TGTGCCAGCTCACCACGACAGGGGACCAATCAGCCCCAGCATTTT.

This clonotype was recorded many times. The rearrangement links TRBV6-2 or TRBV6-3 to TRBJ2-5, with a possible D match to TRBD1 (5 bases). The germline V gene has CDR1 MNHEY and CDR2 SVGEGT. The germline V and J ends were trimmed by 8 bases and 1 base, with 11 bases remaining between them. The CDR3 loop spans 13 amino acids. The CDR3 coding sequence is TGTGCCAGCGGGAAACAGGCCCAAGAGACCCAGTACTTC. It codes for CASGKQAQETQYF.

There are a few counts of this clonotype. The CDR3 here is CASRISGGTSRETQYF. DNA of the CDR3: TGTGCCAGCAGAATAAGCGGGGGGACCTCCCGGGAGACCCAGTACTTC. This chain uses TRBV6-1 with TRBJ2-5, with 9 positions matching TRBD2. Trimming at V came to 6 bases and at J to 5 bases, leaving 13 bases not matched to a gene. CDR1 and CDR2 from the germline V gene are MNHNS and SASEGT. The CDR3 spans 16 residues.

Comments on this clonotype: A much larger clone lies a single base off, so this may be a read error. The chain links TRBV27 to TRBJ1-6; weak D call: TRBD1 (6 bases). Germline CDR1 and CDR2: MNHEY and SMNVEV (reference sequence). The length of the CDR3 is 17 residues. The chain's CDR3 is CVSSSLTDSSYNSPLHF. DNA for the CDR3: TGTGTCAGCAGTTCGCTGACGGACAGCTCCTATAATTCACCCCTCCACTTT.

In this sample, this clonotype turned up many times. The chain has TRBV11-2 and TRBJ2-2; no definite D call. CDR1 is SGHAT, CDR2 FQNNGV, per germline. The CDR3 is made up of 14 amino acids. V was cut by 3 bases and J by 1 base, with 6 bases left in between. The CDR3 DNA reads TGTGCCAGCAGCTTCTCCAGGAACACCGGGGAGCTGTTTTTT. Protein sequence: CASSFSRNTGELFF.